This T cell receptor beta chain came from a study of shared clonotypes between healthy human individuals. V lost 5 bases, J lost 5 bases, and 16 bases lay in between. Germline assignment: CDR1 MDHEN and CDR2 SYDVKM. This CDR3 is built from 14 residues. Genomic DNA per cell subset filled all wells of several immunoSEQ plates. TCRdb keeps only in-frame clones here, not all; method: immunoSEQ multiplex PCR. The table lists under 850,000 clones, roughly 72% of them singletons, with approximately 1.7% in the top ten. This receptor was taken from a woman younger than 45 in good health. The chain recombines TRBV28 with TRBJ2-7; D gene ambiguous. Input material: memory CD4+ T cells sorted from blood. Subset noted: CD45RA-negative fraction. CDR3 loop: CASSRPGSIDEQYF. The CDR3 DNA sequence: TGTGCCAGCAGTCGCCCTGGCAGTATTGACGAGCAGTACTTC. Looking up the rest from reference TRBV28 and TRBJ2-7 gives the full variable domain: DVKVTQSSRYLVKRTGEKVFLECVQDMDHENMFWYRQDPGLGLRLIYFSYDVKMKEKGDIPEGYSVSREKKERFSLILESASTNQTSMYLCASSRPGSIDEQYFGPGTRLTVT.